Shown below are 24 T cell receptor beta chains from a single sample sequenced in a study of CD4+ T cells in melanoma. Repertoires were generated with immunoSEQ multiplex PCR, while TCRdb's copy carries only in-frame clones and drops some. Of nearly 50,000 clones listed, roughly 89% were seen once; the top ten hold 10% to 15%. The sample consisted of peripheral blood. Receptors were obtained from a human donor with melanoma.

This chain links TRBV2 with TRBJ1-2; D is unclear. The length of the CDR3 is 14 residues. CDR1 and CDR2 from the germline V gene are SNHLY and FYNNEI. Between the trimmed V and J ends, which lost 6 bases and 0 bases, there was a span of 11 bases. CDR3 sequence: CASSPDGANYGYTF. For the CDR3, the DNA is TGTGCCAGCAGCCCGGACGGTGCTAACTATGGCTACACCTTC. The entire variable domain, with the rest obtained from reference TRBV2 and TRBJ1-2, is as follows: EPEVTQTPSHQVTQMGQEVILRCVPISNHLYFYWYRQILGQKVEFLVSFYNNEISEKSEIFDDQFSVERPDGSNFTLKIRSTKLEDSAMYFCASSPDGANYGYTFGSGTRLTVV.

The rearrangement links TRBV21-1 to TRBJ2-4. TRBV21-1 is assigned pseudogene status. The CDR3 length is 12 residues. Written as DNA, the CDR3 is TGTGCCAGCAGCAAAGACCTGTACATTCAGTACTTC. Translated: CASSKDLYIQYF.

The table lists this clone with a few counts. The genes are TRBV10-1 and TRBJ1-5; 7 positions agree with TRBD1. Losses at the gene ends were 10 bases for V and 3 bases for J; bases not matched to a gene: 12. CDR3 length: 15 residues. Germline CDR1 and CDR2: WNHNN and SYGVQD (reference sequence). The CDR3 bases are TGCGCCACCCCACCCGACAGGGCCCTCAATCAGCCCCAGCATTTT. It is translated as CATPPDRALNQPQHF.

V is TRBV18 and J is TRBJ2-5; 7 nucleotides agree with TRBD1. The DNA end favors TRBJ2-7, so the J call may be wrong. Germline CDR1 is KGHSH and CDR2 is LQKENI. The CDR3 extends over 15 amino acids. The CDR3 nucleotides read TGTGCCAGCTCACCACGGGGGCAGGGGGACTACGAGCAGTACTTC. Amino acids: CASSPRGQGDYEQYF.

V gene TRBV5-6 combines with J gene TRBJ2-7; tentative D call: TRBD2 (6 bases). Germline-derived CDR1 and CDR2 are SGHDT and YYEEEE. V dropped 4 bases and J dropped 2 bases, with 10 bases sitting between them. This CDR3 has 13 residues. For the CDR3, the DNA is TGTGCCAGCAGCGCAGGGAGGACCTACGAGCAGTACTTC. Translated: CASSAGRTYEQYF.

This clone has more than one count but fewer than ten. CDR3 loop: CASSNAYRGDEQFF. The CDR3 DNA is TGTGCCAGCAGCAACGCCTACAGGGGGGATGAGCAGTTCTTC. The chain employs TRBV9 and TRBJ2-1, with 8 positions matching TRBD1. CDR1 and CDR2 (germline): SGDLS, YYNGEE. The V and J ends lost 4 bases and 8 bases, in that order; junction bases with no gene match: 8. The CDR3 length is 14 residues.

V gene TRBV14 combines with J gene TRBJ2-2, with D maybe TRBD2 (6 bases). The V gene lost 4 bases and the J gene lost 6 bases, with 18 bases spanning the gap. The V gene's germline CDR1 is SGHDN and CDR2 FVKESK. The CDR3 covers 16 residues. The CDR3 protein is CASSLDFGGGAGELFF. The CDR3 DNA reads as TGTGCCAGCAGCCTTGATTTTGGCGGAGGGGCCGGGGAGCTGTTTTTT.

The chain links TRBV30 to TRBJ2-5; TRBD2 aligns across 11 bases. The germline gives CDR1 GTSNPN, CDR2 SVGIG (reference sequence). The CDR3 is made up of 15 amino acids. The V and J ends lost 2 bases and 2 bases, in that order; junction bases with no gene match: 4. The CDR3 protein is CAWSPTSGGQETQYF. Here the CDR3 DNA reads TGTGCCTGGAGTCCCACTAGCGGGGGACAAGAGACCCAGTACTTC.

This CDR3 reads CASSVEGTGGEKLFF. CDR3 bases: TGTGCCAGCAGCGTAGAGGGGACAGGCGGGGAAAAACTGTTTTTT. This rearrangement joins TRBV9 to TRBJ1-4; 8 bases map to TRBD1. V dropped 0 bases and J dropped 8; count of bases not matched to a gene: 6. The germline CDR1 and CDR2 sequences are SGDLS and YYNGEE. The CDR3 has 15 amino acids.

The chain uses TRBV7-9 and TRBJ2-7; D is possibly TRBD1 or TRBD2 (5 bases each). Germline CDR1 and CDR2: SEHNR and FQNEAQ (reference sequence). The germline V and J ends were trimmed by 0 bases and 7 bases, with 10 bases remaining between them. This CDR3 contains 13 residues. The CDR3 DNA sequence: TGTGCCAGCAGCTTAGCGGGGGAGTGGGAGCAGTACTTC. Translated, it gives CASSLAGEWEQYF.

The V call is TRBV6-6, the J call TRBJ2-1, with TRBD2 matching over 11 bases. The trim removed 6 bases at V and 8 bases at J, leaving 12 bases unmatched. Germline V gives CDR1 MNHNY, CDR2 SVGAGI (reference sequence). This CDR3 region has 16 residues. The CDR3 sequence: CASRRSLSGGADEQFF. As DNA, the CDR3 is TGTGCCAGCAGACGTTCCCTTAGCGGGGGGGCCGATGAGCAGTTCTTC.

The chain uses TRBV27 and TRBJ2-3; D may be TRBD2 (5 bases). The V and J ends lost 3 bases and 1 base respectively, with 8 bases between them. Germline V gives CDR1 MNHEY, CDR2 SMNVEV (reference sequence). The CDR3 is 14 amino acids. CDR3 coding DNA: TGTGCCAGCAGTTTCCTAGCTGGCACAGATACGCAGTATTTT. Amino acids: CASSFLAGTDTQYF.

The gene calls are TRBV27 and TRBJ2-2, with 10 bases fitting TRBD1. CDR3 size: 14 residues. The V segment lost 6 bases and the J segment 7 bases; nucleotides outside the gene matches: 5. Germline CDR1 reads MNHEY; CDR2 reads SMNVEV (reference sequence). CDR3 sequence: CASSNRDRGGELFF. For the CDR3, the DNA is TGTGCCAGCAGCAACCGGGACAGGGGCGGGGAGCTGTTTTTT.

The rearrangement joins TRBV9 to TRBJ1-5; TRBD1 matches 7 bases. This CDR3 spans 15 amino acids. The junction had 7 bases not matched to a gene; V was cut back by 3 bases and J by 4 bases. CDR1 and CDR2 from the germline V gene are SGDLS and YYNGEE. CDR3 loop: CASSDRGQVNQPQHF. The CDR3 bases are TGTGCCAGCAGCGACCGAGGACAGGTGAATCAGCCCCAGCATTTT.

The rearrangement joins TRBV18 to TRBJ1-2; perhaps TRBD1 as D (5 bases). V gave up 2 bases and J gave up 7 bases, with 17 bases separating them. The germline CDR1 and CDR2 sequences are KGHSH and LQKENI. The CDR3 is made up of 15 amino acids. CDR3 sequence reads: CASSPSGQGTGGYTF. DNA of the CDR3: TGTGCCAGCTCACCAAGTGGGCAGGGAACGGGTGGCTACACCTTC.

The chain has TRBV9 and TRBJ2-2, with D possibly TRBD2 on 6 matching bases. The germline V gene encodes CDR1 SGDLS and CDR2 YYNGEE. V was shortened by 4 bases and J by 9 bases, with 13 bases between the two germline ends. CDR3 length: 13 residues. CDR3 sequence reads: CASSPAGSWELFF. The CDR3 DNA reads TGTGCCAGCAGCCCCGCGGGATCGTGGGAGCTGTTTTTT. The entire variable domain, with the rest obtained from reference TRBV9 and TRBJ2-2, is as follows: DSGVTQTPKHLITATGQRVTLRCSPRSGDLSVYWYQQSLDQGLQFLIQYYNGEERAKGNILERFSAQQFPDLHSELNLSSLELGDSALYFCASSPAGSWELFFGEGSRLTVL.

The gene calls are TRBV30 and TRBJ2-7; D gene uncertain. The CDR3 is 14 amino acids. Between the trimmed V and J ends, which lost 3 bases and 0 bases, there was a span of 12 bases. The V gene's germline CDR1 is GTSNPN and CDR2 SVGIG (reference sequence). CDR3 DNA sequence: TGTGCCTGGAGCAAGACGGTCTACTCCTACGAGCAGTACTTC. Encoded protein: CAWSKTVYSYEQYF.

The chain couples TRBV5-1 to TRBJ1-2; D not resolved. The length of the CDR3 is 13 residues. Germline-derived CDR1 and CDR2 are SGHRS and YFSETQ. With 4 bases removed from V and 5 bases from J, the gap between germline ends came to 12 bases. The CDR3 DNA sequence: TGCGCCAGCAGCGCCGCCCCTTGGTATGGCTACACCTTC. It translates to CASSAAPWYGYTF.

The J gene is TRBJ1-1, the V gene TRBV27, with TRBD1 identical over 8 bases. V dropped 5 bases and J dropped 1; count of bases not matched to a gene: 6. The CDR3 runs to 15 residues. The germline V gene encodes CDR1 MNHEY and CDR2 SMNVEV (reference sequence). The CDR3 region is CASSPRTGRNTEAFF. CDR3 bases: TGTGCCAGCAGTCCCCGGACAGGGAGGAACACTGAAGCTTTCTTT.

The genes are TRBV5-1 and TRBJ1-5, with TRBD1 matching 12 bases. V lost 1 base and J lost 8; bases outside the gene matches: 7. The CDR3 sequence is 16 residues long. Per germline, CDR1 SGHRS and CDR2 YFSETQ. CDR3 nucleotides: TGCGCCAGCAGCTTGACCGGGACAGGGGGCCTAGAGCCCCAGCATTTT. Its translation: CASSLTGTGGLEPQHF.

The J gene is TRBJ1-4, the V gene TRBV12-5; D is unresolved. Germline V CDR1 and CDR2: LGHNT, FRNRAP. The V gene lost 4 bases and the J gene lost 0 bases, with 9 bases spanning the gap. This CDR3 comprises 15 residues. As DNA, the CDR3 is TGTGCTAGTGGTTCTAAGAGTGCAACTAATGAAAAACTGTTTTTT. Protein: CASGSKSATNEKLFF.

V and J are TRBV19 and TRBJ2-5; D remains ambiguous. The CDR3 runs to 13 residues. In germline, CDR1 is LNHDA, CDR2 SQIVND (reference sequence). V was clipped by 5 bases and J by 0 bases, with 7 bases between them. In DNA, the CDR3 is TGTGCCAGTAGTCTCCATTACCAAGAGACCCAGTACTTC. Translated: CASSLHYQETQYF.

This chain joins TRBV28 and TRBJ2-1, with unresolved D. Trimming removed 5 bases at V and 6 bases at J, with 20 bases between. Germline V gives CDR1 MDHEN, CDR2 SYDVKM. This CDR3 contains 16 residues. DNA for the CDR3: TGTGCCAGCAGTCCCCGCAAAGGTCCCGCGATCAATGAGCAGTTCTTC. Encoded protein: CASSPRKGPAINEQFF.

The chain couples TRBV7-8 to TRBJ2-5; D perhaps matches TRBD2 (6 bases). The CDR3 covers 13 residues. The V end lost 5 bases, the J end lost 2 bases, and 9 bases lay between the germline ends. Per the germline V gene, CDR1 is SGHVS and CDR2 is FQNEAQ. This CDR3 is CASSHGLQETQYF. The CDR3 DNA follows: TGTGCCAGCAGCCACGGACTACAAGAGACCCAGTACTTC.